This T cell receptor beta chain was documented in a study of T cells in narcolepsy. Study summary: Healthy controls were enrolled alongside patients with narcolepsy type 1 or type 2. Findings and limits, study-wide: Blood of same and different patients, but not healthy controls, reportedly held recurring autoreactive clonotypes.

Sequenced by immunoSEQ multiplex PCR; TCRdb stores in-frame clones only, minus some. The sample has over 30,000 clones, over 75% seen once. The sample holds a few counts of this clone. Its antigen is unidentified. CDR3 length: 13 residues. The receptor was isolated from a human donor with narcolepsy. Sequenced material: CD45RA- memory CD4+ T cells from PBMCs. This sequence joins TRBV21-1 and TRBJ1-2; the DNA was not compared with TRBD1, the D call given in the table. TRBV21-1 is a pseudogene segment. The DNA of the CDR3 is TGTGCCAGCAGCCTCGACAGCGTCGATGGCTACACCTTC. Translation gives CASSLDSVDGYTF.